Below are 31 T cell receptor beta chains sequenced from a single sample in a study of T cell responses to AZD1222 COVID-19 vaccine. Assay used: immunoSEQ multiplex PCR; TCRdb lists only in-frame clones, some missing. The sample includes about 79,000 clones, 70% to 90% seen only once; the top ten take about 28%. Specimen: peripheral blood, collected 28 days after the second AZD1222 dose. All receptors derive from an adult who received the AZD1222 COVID-19 vaccine.

The chain employs TRBV19 and TRBJ1-5, with TRBD1 identical over 9 bases. The CDR3 runs to 17 residues. Germline-derived CDR1 and CDR2 are LNHDA and SQIVND (reference sequence). Losses at the gene ends were 4 bases for V and 6 bases for J; bases not matched to a gene: 13. The CDR3 loop is CASSTPLDDRGSQPQHF. The CDR3 nucleotides are TGTGCCAGTAGTACTCCACTTGATGACAGGGGGAGTCAGCCCCAGCATTTT.

CDR3 coding DNA: TGTGCCAGCAGCCTATCCGGTAGCGAGCAGTACTTC. It specifies CASSLSGSEQYF. The rearrangement uses TRBV11-1 and TRBJ2-7; no clear D gene. Germline lookup yields CDR1 SGHAT and CDR2 FQDESV (reference sequence). The CDR3 consists of 12 residues. V gave up 5 bases and J gave up 6 bases, with 11 bases separating them.

The chain uses TRBV5-4 and TRBJ2-7; no clear D. The CDR3 loop spans 13 amino acids. Germline V CDR1 and CDR2: SGHNT, YYREEE (reference sequence). V was clipped by 0 bases and J by 2 bases, with 6 bases between them. The CDR3 reads CASSLEPPYEQYF. Here the CDR3 DNA reads TGTGCCAGCAGCTTGGAACCACCCTACGAGCAGTACTTC.

The V and J genes are TRBV12-3 or TRBV12-4 and TRBJ1-2; D gene ambiguous. The V end was cut by 3 bases, the J end by 8 bases, with 10 bases between. The length of the CDR3 is 12 residues. The CDR3 DNA follows: TGTGCCAGCAGTTTCCCAGAGGGCGGCTACACCTTC. It is translated as CASSFPEGGYTF.

This clone has only one observation. The rearrangement joins TRBV19 to TRBJ1-1, with D unclear. V was trimmed by 6 bases and J by 5 bases, leaving 19 bases between them. CDR1 is LNHDA and CDR2 is SQIVND in the germline V gene (reference sequence). CDR3 length: 15 amino acids. The DNA of the CDR3 is TGTGCCAGTAGCCTGGGCGGTGTCGGTCTTACTGAAGCTTTCTTT. Its translation: CASSLGGVGLTEAFF.

The CDR3 loop is CASAWSSGQYEQYF. DNA of the CDR3: TGTGCTAGTGCCTGGAGTAGCGGACAATACGAGCAGTACTTC. The rearrangement links TRBV12-5 to TRBJ2-7; a possible D gene is TRBD2 (6 bases). CDR3 length: 14 amino acids. Germline assignment: CDR1 LGHNT and CDR2 FRNRAP. V lost 7 bases, J lost 4 bases, and 17 bases lay in between. Filled out from reference TRBV12-5 and TRBJ2-7, the complete variable domain reads DARVTQTPRHKVTEMGQEVTMRCQPILGHNTVFWYRQTMMQGLELLAYFRNRAPLDDSGMPKDRFSAEMPDATLATLKIQPSEPRDSAVYFCASAWSSGQYEQYFGPGTRLTVT.

This clone has only one observation. J is TRBJ2-5 and V is TRBV2; D is uncertain. The V and J ends lost 0 bases and 5 bases respectively, with 7 bases between them. CDR1 SNHLY and CDR2 FYNNEI come from the germline V gene. This CDR3 has 13 residues. CDR3 residues: CASSEASGETQYF. CDR3 sequence (DNA): TGTGCCAGCAGTGAAGCGTCTGGGGAGACCCAGTACTTC.

This chain joins TRBV18 and TRBJ2-7, with 9 bases identical to TRBD1. The V segment lost 2 bases and the J segment 5 bases; nucleotides outside the gene matches: 1. CDR3 length: 13 residues. Germline CDR1 and CDR2: KGHSH and LQKENI. The CDR3 loop is CASSPRTGDEQYF. Here the CDR3 DNA reads TGTGCCAGCTCACCAAGGACAGGGGACGAGCAGTACTTC.

This chain's CDR3 is CASSTNGALTGNQPQHF. The CDR3 DNA reads as TGTGCCAGTAGTACTAACGGGGCCCTAACGGGCAATCAGCCCCAGCATTTT. The rearrangement joins TRBV19 to TRBJ1-5; D might be TRBD1 (5 bases). V lost 4 bases and J lost 2, with 18 bases in between. CDR1 and CDR2 (germline): LNHDA, SQIVND (reference sequence). This CDR3 is 17 amino acids long.

J is TRBJ1-5 and V is TRBV6-1; weak D call: TRBD1 (5 bases). The CDR3 consists of 14 residues. Germline CDR1 reads MNHNS; CDR2 reads SASEGT. V was pared by 3 bases and J by 5 bases, with 11 bases between. The chain's CDR3 is CASSDSPGDQPQHF. The CDR3 nucleotides are TGTGCCAGCAGTGATAGTCCGGGGGATCAGCCCCAGCATTTT.

The gene calls are TRBV10-3 and TRBJ1-2; possibly TRBD1 for D (5 bases). Trimming took off 2 bases at V and 4 bases at J, with 14 bases between the two ends. CDR1 is ENHRY, CDR2 SYGVKD, per germline. The CDR3 has 15 residues. The CDR3 here is CAISEATDTFYGYTF. The CDR3 bases are TGTGCCATCAGTGAGGCGACGGACACCTTCTATGGCTACACCTTC.

The V and J genes are TRBV7-6 and TRBJ2-5, with D perhaps given as TRBD1 or TRBD2 (6 bases each). Germline V gene sequence: CDR1 SGHVS, CDR2 FNYEAQ. V dropped 1 base and J dropped 4 bases, with 19 bases sitting between them. The CDR3 extends over 17 amino acids. CDR3 residues: CASSLGTSGAGIETQYF. For the CDR3, the DNA is TGTGCCAGCAGCTTAGGGACTTCAGGGGCGGGAATAGAGACCCAGTACTTC.

V is TRBV4-2 and J is TRBJ1-5; D may be TRBD1 (5 bases). Germline loops: CDR1 LGHNA, CDR2 YNFKEQ. V was trimmed by 2 bases and J by 6 bases, leaving 14 bases between them. The CDR3 length is 15 residues. CDR3 in DNA: TGTGCCAGCAGCCAACGGGACGGGGGTTTTCAGCCCCAGCATTTT. Encoded protein: CASSQRDGGFQPQHF.

This sequence joins TRBV30 and TRBJ1-2; maybe TRBD1 (5 bases). V shed 1 base and J shed 3 bases, with 12 bases lying between them. There are 14 residues in the CDR3. Per the germline V gene, CDR1 is GTSNPN and CDR2 is SVGIG (reference sequence). The CDR3 DNA is TGTGCCTGGAGTGCTGGGGGGTCTCACTATGGCTACACCTTC. Translation: CAWSAGGSHYGYTF. Supplemented by reference TRBV30 and TRBJ1-2, the full variable domain reads SQTIHQWPATLVQPVGSPLSLECTVEGTSNPNLYWYRQAAGRGLQLLFYSVGIGQISSEVPQNLSASRPQDRQFILSSKKLLLSDSGFYLCAWSAGGSHYGYTFGSGTRLTVV.

The rearrangement links TRBV28 to TRBJ2-7; 10 positions match TRBD1. The germline V gene encodes CDR1 MDHEN and CDR2 SYDVKM. CDR3 length: 15 amino acids. The V and J ends lost 6 bases and 3 bases, in that order; junction bases with no gene match: 8. CDR3: CASRPDRGLFYEQYF. Written as DNA, the CDR3 is TGTGCCAGCAGACCCGACAGGGGGCTCTTCTACGAGCAGTACTTC. Full variable domain (outside the CDR3, taken from reference TRBV28 and TRBJ2-7): DVKVTQSSRYLVKRTGEKVFLECVQDMDHENMFWYRQDPGLGLRLIYFSYDVKMKEKGDIPEGYSVSREKKERFSLILESASTNQTSMYLCASRPDRGLFYEQYFGPGTRLTVT.

V and J are TRBV28 and TRBJ2-7, with 8 positions matching TRBD1. The germline V gene has CDR1 MDHEN and CDR2 SYDVKM. The CDR3 spans 14 residues. Trimming at V came to 7 bases and at J to 7 bases, leaving 12 bases not matched to a gene. CDR3 bases: TGTGCCAGCACCCCTCCCGGGACAGGTATAGAGCAGTACTTC. This sequence encodes CASTPPGTGIEQYF.

V usage is TRBV18 and J usage is TRBJ1-4; TRBD1 aligns across 7 bases. CDR3 length equals 16 residues. Germline V gene sequence: CDR1 KGHSH, CDR2 LQKENI. J was trimmed by 10 bases and V by 6 bases; bases with no gene match: 17. The CDR3 loop is CASSPSRTGQRGKLFF. CDR3 coding DNA: TGTGCCAGCTCCCCCTCCCGGACAGGCCAGAGGGGAAAACTGTTTTTT.

This clone was seen a few times. This rearrangement joins TRBV6-5 to TRBJ1-6; unclear D gene. Germline V lookup: CDR1 MNHEY, CDR2 SVGAGI. V lost 6 bases to trimming and J lost 11 bases, with 14 bases between them. This CDR3 comprises 13 residues. CDR3 sequence: CASSYGASPPLHF. CDR3 nucleotide sequence: TGTGCCAGCAGCTACGGTGCCTCCCCACCCCTCCACTTT.

This clone has only one observation. CDR3 sequence (DNA): TGTGCCAGTGGGGTAGCTTTTGGCAATCAGCCCCAGCATTTT. Protein: CASGVAFGNQPQHF. The chain links TRBV19 to TRBJ1-5; D gene ambiguous. V gave up 8 bases and J gave up 2 bases, with 13 bases separating them. The CDR3 is made up of 14 amino acids. Germline loops: CDR1 LNHDA, CDR2 SQIVND (reference sequence). Filled out from reference TRBV19 and TRBJ1-5, the complete variable domain reads DGGITQSPKYLFRKEGQNVTLSCEQNLNHDAMYWYRQDPGQGLRLIYYSQIVNDFQKGDIAEGYSVSREKKESFPLTVTSAQKNPTAFYLCASGVAFGNQPQHFGDGTRLSIL.

This clone occurred once. V gene TRBV27 combines with J gene TRBJ2-7, with a weak D call TRBD1 (6 bases). Trimming took off 2 bases at V and 3 bases at J, with 14 bases between the two ends. This CDR3 is 15 amino acids long. Germline V CDR1 and CDR2: MNHEY, SMNVEV (reference sequence). The CDR3: CASSLGSGHLYEQYF. CDR3 in DNA: TGTGCCAGCAGTTTAGGGTCGGGACACCTCTACGAGCAGTACTTC.

The chain links TRBV12-3 or TRBV12-4 to TRBJ2-7, with 7 bases that match TRBD2. Losses at the gene ends were 4 bases for V and 4 bases for J; bases not matched to a gene: 1. CDR3 size: 12 residues. CDR3 sequence reads: CASSWTRYEQYF. The CDR3 nucleotides are TGTGCCAGCAGTTGGACTAGGTACGAGCAGTACTTC.

J is TRBJ2-7 and V is TRBV6-5, with D tentatively TRBD1 (6 bases). Trimming shortened V by 6 bases and J by 1 base, and 13 bases separated the two germline ends. The CDR3 spans 14 residues. Germline CDR1 MNHEY, CDR2 SVGAGI. The CDR3 region is CASRITGFSYEQYF. The CDR3 nucleotides are TGTGCCAGCAGAATCACAGGGTTTTCCTACGAGCAGTACTTC.

The rearrangement links TRBV7-9 to TRBJ2-1, with no clear D. Trimming cost V 0 bases and J 4 bases, with 4 bases left between them. Germline V lookup: CDR1 SEHNR, CDR2 FQNEAQ (reference sequence). CDR3 size: 13 residues. CDR3 bases: TGTGCCAGCAGCTTAGCGCAATACAATGAGCAGTTCTTC. It yields the protein CASSLAQYNEQFF.

This clone was observed a single time. This chain links TRBV3-1 (or the pseudogene TRBV3-2) with TRBJ2-7; D not resolved. This CDR3 is built from 15 residues. CDR1 is LGHDT and CDR2 is YNNKEL in the germline V gene (reference sequence). V was trimmed by 4 bases and J by 5 bases, leaving 18 bases between them. CDR3 sequence reads: CASSLIAGQNHEQYF. The DNA for the CDR3 is TGTGCCAGCAGCCTAATTGCAGGCCAGAACCACGAGCAGTACTTC.

The V and J genes are TRBV6-5 and TRBJ1-1, with 9 positions matching TRBD1. Looked up from germline, CDR1 is MNHEY and CDR2 is SVGAGI. The CDR3 is made up of 14 amino acids. After removal of 4 bases from V and 6 bases from J, the junction contained 6 bases not matched to a gene. CDR3 in DNA: TGTGCCAGCAGTTCAACAGGGGGCAGGGCTGAAGCTTTCTTT. Amino acids: CASSSTGGRAEAFF.

This clone has just one count. The J gene is TRBJ2-3, the V gene TRBV6-2 or TRBV6-3; 9 bases match TRBD1. This CDR3 spans 16 amino acids. Germline CDR1 and CDR2: MNHEY and SVGEGT. The V gene end was trimmed by 5 bases and the J gene end by 1 base; junction bases not matched to a gene: 7. Written as DNA, the CDR3 is TGTGCCAGCAGTCAAAACAGGGGGCTCGGCACAGATACGCAGTATTTT. Translating it yields CASSQNRGLGTDTQYF.

Here the CDR3 reads CASSVEGGHLGSYNEQFF. The CDR3 coding sequence is TGTGCCAGCAGCGTAGAGGGGGGGCACTTGGGGTCCTACAATGAGCAGTTCTTC. V is TRBV9 and J is TRBJ2-1; the D gene is possibly TRBD2 (7 bases). CDR3 size: 18 residues. Trimming shortened V by 0 bases and J by 1 base, and 17 bases separated the two germline ends. Germline V gene sequence: CDR1 SGDLS, CDR2 YYNGEE.

Here the CDR3 DNA reads TGTGCCAGCAGCCGCACTAGGACGGAAAACAATGAGCAGTTCTTC. It is translated as CASSRTRTENNEQFF. The V gene is TRBV7-3, the J gene TRBJ2-1; TRBD2 is a possible D gene (5 bases). Trimming removed 5 bases at V and 5 bases at J, with 16 bases between. The CDR3 consists of 15 residues. Germline lookup yields CDR1 SGHTA and CDR2 FQGTGA.

J is TRBJ1-2 and V is TRBV18, with TRBD1 matching over 9 bases. After removal of 4 bases from V and 0 bases from J, the junction contained 12 bases not matched to a gene. This CDR3 is 18 amino acids long. Germline V lookup: CDR1 KGHSH, CDR2 LQKENI. The CDR3 DNA is TGTGCCAGCTCACATGTTGTAGGGACAGGGATTTCTAACTATGGCTACACCTTC. It codes for CASSHVVGTGISNYGYTF.

V gene TRBV11-3 combines with J gene TRBJ2-5, with D perhaps TRBD2 (7 bases). Germline CDR1 SGHNT, CDR2 YENEEA. CDR3 size: 17 residues. Trimming removed 7 bases from V and 1 base from J, with 22 bases in between. The CDR3 nucleotides read TGTGCCAGCACCAATTCACCCGGGGGGCGGACCCAAGAGACCCAGTACTTC. Its translation: CASTNSPGGRTQETQYF.

The chain couples TRBV14 to TRBJ2-3; D is unresolved. Trimming shortened V by 5 bases and J by 6 bases, and 9 bases separated the two germline ends. The CDR3 covers 12 residues. The germline V gene encodes CDR1 SGHDN and CDR2 FVKESK. CDR3 residues: CASSSLGDTQYF. Here the CDR3 DNA reads TGTGCCAGCAGCTCCTTAGGGGATACGCAGTATTTT.